This T cell receptor beta chain was observed in a study of shared clonotypes between healthy human individuals. Study results and caveats: Depth was large, yet rarefaction showed that sorted-subset sequencing was incomplete. The study found roughly 5% of naive CD4 clonotypes shared across a handful of donors.

The study separated CD4+ cells into CD45RA+ naive and CD45RA-negative memory subsets. A note on this clone: Its specificity is unknown.

The CDR3 is 19 amino acids. Germline CDR1 and CDR2: SGHAT and FQNNGV. The V and J ends lost 4 bases and 2 bases, in that order; junction bases with no gene match: 16. The material for each subset, its genomic DNA, was split evenly across several immunoSEQ plates. Using immunoSEQ multiplex PCR, the repertoire was profiled, and TCRdb retains in-frame clones only, with some absent. Of roughly 1.4 million clones detected, approximately 98.5% appear once; the ten largest clones hold 0.3% to 0.45%. Material: naive CD4+ T cells sorted from blood. Subset here: CD45RA+ positively selected. This chain uses TRBV11-2 with TRBJ2-4; 8 bases are shared with TRBD2. The source is a young man in good health. The CDR3 protein is CASSSLGGGLIAPKNIQYF. The CDR3 region has the DNA TGTGCCAGCAGCTCCTTGGGCGGGGGGCTCATAGCCCCCAAAAACATTCAGTACTTC.